Listed below are T cell receptor beta chains from one sample, sequenced in a study of blood T cell repertoires in COVID-19. The protocol was immunoSEQ multiplex PCR, while the TCRdb copy is restricted to in-frame clones and leaves out a portion. The table lists about 180,000 clones, approximately 80% of them singletons. Sequenced material: PBMCs or T cells enriched from blood (not recorded which). The receptors shown here come from a woman aged 45-65 years who had recovered from COVID-19. Both conserved end residues are part of each CDR3.

v_call	j_call	cdr3_aa
TRBV28	TRBJ2-2	CASSTGRNTGELFF
TRBV5-6	TRBJ1-2	CASSPIVTGEDYGYTF
TRBV28	TRBJ2-7	CASSFSSGFPYEQYF
TRBV27	TRBJ2-7	CASSKQMDRISYEQYF
TRBV19	TRBJ2-2	CASSNRDVDTGELFF
TRBV6-5	TRBJ1-6	CASSYQGFNSPLHF
TRBV5-1	TRBJ1-4	CASSLGPTGGVVLNEKLFF
TRBV7-2	TRBJ1-5	CASSLGRQARQPQHF
TRBV29-1	TRBJ2-5	CSVEEFDIQETQYF
TRBV5-1	TRBJ2-1	CASSLNIGGGGVWFF
TRBV12-5	TRBJ2-2	CASGWGTGSLNTGELFF
TRBV4-1	TRBJ1-3	CASRPYPVYSGNTIYF
TRBV7-3	TRBJ1-1	CASSPRQGVGTEAFF
TRBV5-1	TRBJ2-1	CASSFTSGRSNEQFF
TRBV6-5	TRBJ1-2	CASSYSRTGINGYTF
TRBV5-1	TRBJ2-7	CASSLSGTYEQYF
TRBV9	TRBJ2-1	CASSGRSSGSYNEQFF
TRBV5-1	TRBJ2-1	CASSGIGGRATGEQFF
TRBV27	TRBJ2-3	CASSSLMTSGSTDTQYF
TRBV19	TRBJ1-5	CASATGHLSQPQHF
TRBV5-6	TRBJ1-5	CASSMRNQPQHF
TRBV5-6	TRBJ2-1	CASSFVVEGSQFF
TRBV29-1	TRBJ2-1	CSVEGGKGLYEQFF
TRBV5-5	TRBJ2-7	CASSPGYYEQYF
TRBV30	TRBJ1-2	CAWSVSRMYGYTF
TRBV9	TRBJ2-7	CASSAGQVGEQYF
TRBV11-2	TRBJ1-3	CASSSRDRGPSGNTIYF
TRBV5-4	TRBJ2-1	CASSLGGTTYNEQFF
TRBV5-1	TRBJ1-3	CASSRTGTGTGNTIYF
TRBV4-2	TRBJ2-6	CASSHGQSVNLPSGSYWANVLTF
TRBV7-2	TRBJ1-2	CASSLNLWDRGLHYGYTF
TRBV27	TRBJ2-4	CASSTLAKNIQYF
TRBV10-3	TRBJ1-4	CATTRDSTNEKLFF
TRBV5-1	TRBJ2-3	CASSLIQITDTQYF
TRBV5-1	TRBJ1-1	CASSGTPGNTEAFF
TRBV7-9	TRBJ2-3	CASSARLAAGTDTQYF
TRBV2	TRBJ2-1	CATRGLPPDNEQFF
TRBV27	TRBJ2-6	CASRRTGGGANVLTF
TRBV7-9	TRBJ2-7	CASSPGAGIFYEQYF
TRBV28	TRBJ1-5	CASSPGTGYQPQHF
TRBV6-5	TRBJ1-2	CASGRALGYGYTF
TRBV12-3/TRBV12-4	TRBJ1-2	CASSFVGEDGYTF
TRBV5-1	TRBJ2-7	CASSPTTGGSGEQYF
TRBV7-2	TRBJ2-1	CASSSYSPTAGQFF
TRBV19	TRBJ2-1	CASKRDSNEQFF
TRBV10-3	TRBJ2-1	CAIGLAGGGEQFF
TRBV19	TRBJ2-2	CASTKSTGRMTNTGELFF
TRBV29-1	TRBJ2-5	CSVVPGTGKETQYF
TRBV6-5	TRBJ1-2	CATGERANYGYTF
TRBV4-1	TRBJ1-1	CASSQESTGVTMNTEAFF
TRBV4-2	TRBJ2-7	CASSQNAGGSHYEQYF
TRBV7-5	TRBJ1-2	CVRSLDGQGDYGYTF
TRBV24-1	TRBJ2-2	CATSGGSGAVDTGELFF
TRBV11-3	TRBJ2-1	CASSFEEGSYNEQFF
TRBV6-5	TRBJ2-7	CASRSIAGGPAEQYF
TRBV3-1/TRBV3-2	TRBJ1-3	CASSQAGGLQGYTIYF
TRBV6-5	TRBJ1-5	CASSEDPWNNQPQHF
TRBV4-1	TRBJ1-1	CASSQDRQNTEAFF
TRBV24-1	TRBJ1-4	CATSDSSAGGSNEKLFF